This TCR beta chain was profiled in a study of vaccination and CD4 T cells after COVID-19. Study in general: Stimulation of the cells used overlapping spike peptide pools from SARS-CoV-2 and from the common cold coronaviruses HCoV-NL63, HCoV-OC43 and HCoV-229E.

Described treatment: roughly nine-day PBMC culture with coronavirus spike peptide pools or control peptides (ViraFEST assay). Trimming removed 0 bases at V and 7 bases at J, with 22 bases between. The germline V gene has CDR1 SGHNT and CDR2 YYREEE (reference sequence). The length of the CDR3 is 17 residues. As for this clonotype: Its target is not known.

The Oncomine TCR Beta short-read assay sequenced DNA from cultured CD4+ T cells. TCRdb used MiXCR to reprocess the PCR reads, holding one entry per CDR3 protein. In the table there are 25,000 to 30,000 distinct CDR3 sequences, 40% to 55% of which are singletons. The sample here was CD4+ T cells from blood, cultured in vitro, taken before SARS-CoV-2 vaccination. The gene calls are TRBV5-4 and TRBJ2-5, with a weak D call TRBD1 (6 bases). The TCR was taken from a human donor who received a COVID-19 vaccine. The CDR3 reads CASSLAGWTVHRVTQYF. The CDR3 nucleotides are TGTGCCAGCAGCTTGGCCGGTTGGACAGTCCATCGGGTGACCCAGTACTTC.